This T cell receptor (beta chain) came from a study of T-cell memory formation after mild COVID-19. Study observations and caveats: SARS-CoV-2 specificity of second-wave clones peaking day 37 was unconfirmed.

The sample holds a few counts of this clonotype. The antigen is unknown. Germline V gene sequence: CDR1 SGDLS, CDR2 YYNGEE. CDR3 length equals 13 residues. V lost 2 bases to trimming and J lost 10 bases; unmatched junction nucleotides: 3. The TCR alpha and TCR beta cDNA libraries, bearing sample barcodes and UMIs, were generated by 5'RACE using constant-segment primers. One entry per CDR3 protein, called by TCRdb with MiXCR from the 5' RACE reads. Among roughly 280,000 distinct CDR3 sequences listed, 15% to 20% were seen once. The chain employs TRBV9 and TRBJ2-1; TRBD2 agrees at 10 bases. Sequenced material: PBMCs or a T cell subset sorted from them (not recorded which). This TCR was recovered from a man in his late teens or twenties who had mild COVID-19 (a few samples of this study predate the infection). Cell type and time point are not known. Here the CDR3 DNA reads TGTGCCAGCAGCGTCGAGACTAGCGGGGAGCAGTTCTTC. Amino acids: CASSVETSGEQFF.